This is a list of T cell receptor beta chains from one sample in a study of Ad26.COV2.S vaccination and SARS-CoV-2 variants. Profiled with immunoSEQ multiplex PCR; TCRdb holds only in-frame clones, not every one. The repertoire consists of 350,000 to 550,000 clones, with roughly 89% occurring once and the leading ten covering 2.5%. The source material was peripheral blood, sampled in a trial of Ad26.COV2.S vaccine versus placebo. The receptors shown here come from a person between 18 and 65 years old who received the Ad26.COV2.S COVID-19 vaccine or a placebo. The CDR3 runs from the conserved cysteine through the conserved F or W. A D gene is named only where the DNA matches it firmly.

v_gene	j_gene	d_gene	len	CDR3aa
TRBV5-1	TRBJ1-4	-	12	CASQGTNEKLFF
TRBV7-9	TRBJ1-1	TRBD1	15	CASSLGGTGGPRAFF
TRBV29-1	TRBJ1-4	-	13	CSVGTAPGEKLFF
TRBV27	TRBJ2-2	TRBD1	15	CASSFVQGAGGELFF
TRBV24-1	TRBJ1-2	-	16	CATSDFRDNLNYGYTF
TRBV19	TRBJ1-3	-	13	CASRTDFGNTIYF
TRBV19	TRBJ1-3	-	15	CASSIVSAGTDTIYF
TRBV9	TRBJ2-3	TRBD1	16	CASSGSTGGGGDTQYF
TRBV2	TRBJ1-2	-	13	CASSVQRGYGYTF
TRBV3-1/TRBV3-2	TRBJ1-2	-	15	CASSQGSFPNYGYTF
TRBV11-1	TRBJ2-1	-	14	CASSLAASYNEQFF
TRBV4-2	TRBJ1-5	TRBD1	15	CASSLRGDSRQAQHF
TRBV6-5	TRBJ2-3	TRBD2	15	CASSFRGGSTDTQYF
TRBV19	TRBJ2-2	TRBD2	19	CASSIDPTSGGADTGELFF
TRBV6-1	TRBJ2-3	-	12	CASSELWDTQYF
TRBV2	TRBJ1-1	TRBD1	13	CASLDRARTEAFF
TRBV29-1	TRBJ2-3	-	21	CSVERWGTSLFSSGTQDTQYF
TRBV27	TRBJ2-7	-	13	CASSRPPGDEQYF
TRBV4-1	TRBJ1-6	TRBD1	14	CASSLRTGNSPLHF
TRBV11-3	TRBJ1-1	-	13	CASRPGGTTEAFF
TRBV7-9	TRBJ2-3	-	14	CASSLAQGTDTQYF
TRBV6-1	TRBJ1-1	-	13	CASSENQAPGAFF
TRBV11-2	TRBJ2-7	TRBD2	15	CASSLETSGGYEQYF
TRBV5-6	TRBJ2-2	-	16	CASSFLGWAGTGELFF
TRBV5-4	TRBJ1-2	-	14	CASSWDGGNYGYTF
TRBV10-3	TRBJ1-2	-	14	CAISEPGRLYGYTF
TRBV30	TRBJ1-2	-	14	CAWLRTEDNYGYTF
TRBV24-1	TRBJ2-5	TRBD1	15	CATSEPGTDGETQYF
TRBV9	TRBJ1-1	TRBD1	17	CASSVGPRRDRNTEAFF
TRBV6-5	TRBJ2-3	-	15	CASSLGVSSTDTQYF
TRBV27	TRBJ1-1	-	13	CASSFGGNTEAFF
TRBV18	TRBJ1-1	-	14	CASSPGLRDTEAFF
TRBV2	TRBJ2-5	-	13	CASEAGNEETQYF
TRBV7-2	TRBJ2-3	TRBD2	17	CASSLVRVAGPSDTQYF
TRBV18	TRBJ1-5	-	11	CASSPIQPQHF
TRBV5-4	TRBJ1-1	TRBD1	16	CASKTTGGLLGTEAFF
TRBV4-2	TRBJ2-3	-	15	CASSPRGGVTDTQYF
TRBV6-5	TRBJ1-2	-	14	CASTNRPLYYGYTF
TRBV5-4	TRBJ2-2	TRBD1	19	CASSLGTGYSVGRTGELFF
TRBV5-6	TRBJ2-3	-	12	CASSLTRGTQYF
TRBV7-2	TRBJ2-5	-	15	CASSLTVLNGETQYF
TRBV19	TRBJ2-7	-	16	CASSIAATGTTYEQYF
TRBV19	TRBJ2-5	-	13	CASSTGTLETQYF
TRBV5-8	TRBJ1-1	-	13	CASGGAVNTEAFF
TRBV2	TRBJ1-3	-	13	CASSLLSGNTIYF
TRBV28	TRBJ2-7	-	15	CASSAQGPSSYEQYF
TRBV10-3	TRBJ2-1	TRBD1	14	CAISSGTGDNEQFF
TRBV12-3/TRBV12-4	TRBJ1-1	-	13	CASSFSGQLEAFF
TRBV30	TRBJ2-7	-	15	CAWSVLRRGLGEQYF
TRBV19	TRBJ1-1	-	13	CASSAGTNTEAFF
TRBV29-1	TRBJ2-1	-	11	CSATGYNEQFF
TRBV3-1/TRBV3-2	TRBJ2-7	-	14	CASSQSHSRGEQYF
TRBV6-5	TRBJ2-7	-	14	CASTRHVSSYEQYF
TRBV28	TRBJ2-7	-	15	CASSPQVSDGYEQYF
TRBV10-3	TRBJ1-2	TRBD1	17	CAISESNRGPGYYGYTF
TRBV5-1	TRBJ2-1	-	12	CASSLINNEQFF
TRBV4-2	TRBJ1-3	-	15	CASSQARGSGNTIYF
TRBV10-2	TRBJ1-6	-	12	CASSATGQPLHF
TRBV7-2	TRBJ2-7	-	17	CASSFKGASTTPYEQYF